The clone carrying this T cell receptor beta chain was found many times. Antigen specificity is unknown. Looked up from germline, CDR1 is KGHSH and CDR2 is LQKENI. Trimming cost V 6 bases and J 3 bases; bases outside gene matches: 10. The CDR3 is made up of 15 amino acids. The authors produced cDNA by 5'RACE using 10-nucleotide random UMIs. TCRdb processed the 5' RACE reads anew with MiXCR; each CDR3 protein has one entry. The data contain approximately 40,000 distinct CDR3 sequences, about 14% of them singletons. The entry originates in a study of neurological immune-mediated disorders. Sorted libraries were derived from roughly 1 million CD4+ or CD8+ T cells. Study observations and caveats: CDR3 amino acid sequences found in expanded clones were never shared across subjects, suggesting private repertoires in all groups.

This TCR came from a woman in her sixties with HTLV-1-associated myelopathy (HAM/TSP). The genes are TRBV18 and TRBJ1-2; 7 positions agree with TRBD1. Material for sequencing was CD4+ T cells from blood. CDR3 in DNA: TGTGCCAGCTCCCGGGACAGTAGTGTCTACTATGGCTACACCTTC. It codes for CASSRDSSVYYGYTF.